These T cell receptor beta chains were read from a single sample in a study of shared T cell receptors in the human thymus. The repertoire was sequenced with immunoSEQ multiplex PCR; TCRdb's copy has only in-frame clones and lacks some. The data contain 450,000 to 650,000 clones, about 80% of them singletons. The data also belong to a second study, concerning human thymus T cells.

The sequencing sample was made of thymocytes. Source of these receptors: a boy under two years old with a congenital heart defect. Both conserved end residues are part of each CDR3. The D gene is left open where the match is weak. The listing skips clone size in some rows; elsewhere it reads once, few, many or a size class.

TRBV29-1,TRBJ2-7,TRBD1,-,TGCAGCGTGGGACAGGGAGATACCTACGAGCAGTACTTC,CSVGQGDTYEQYF
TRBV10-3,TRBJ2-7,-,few,TGTGCCAACGGGGGGCTCCCCAACGAGCAGTACTTC,CANGGLPNEQYF
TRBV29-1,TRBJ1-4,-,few,TGCAGCGGGCTGATACAGGTGGGGCTCGGGGAAAAACTGTTTTTT,CSGLIQVGLGEKLFF
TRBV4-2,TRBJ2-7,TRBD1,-,TGTGCCAGCAGCCAAGCCCACAGGGGGCAAATCGAGCAGTACTTC,CASSQAHRGQIEQYF
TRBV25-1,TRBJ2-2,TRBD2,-,TGTGCCAGCAGTGCCGCGGGAGAACTGAACACCGGGGAGCTGTTTTTT,CASSAAGELNTGELFF
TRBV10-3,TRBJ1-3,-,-,TGTGCCATCAGTGAGAGGGGCCCGAGCTCTGGAAACACCATATATTTT,CAISERGPSSGNTIYF
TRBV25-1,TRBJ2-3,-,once,TGTGCCAGCAGTCCGGCGGAAGGCACAGATACGCAGTATTTT,CASSPAEGTDTQYF
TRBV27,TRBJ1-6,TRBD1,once,TGTGCCAGCAGTTTAGACAGGGTCTCGAATTCACCCCTCCACTTT,CASSLDRVSNSPLHF
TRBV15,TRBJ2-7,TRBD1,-,TGTGCCACCAGCGGACAGGGGGCTGCCTACGAGCAGTACTTC,CATSGQGAAYEQYF
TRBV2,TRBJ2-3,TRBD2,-,TGTGCCAGCAGTAAACAAGCGGGAGGGCCTTCAGATACGCAGTATTTT,CASSKQAGGPSDTQYF
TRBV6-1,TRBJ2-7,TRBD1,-,TGTGCCAGCACCGAAAGGGACAGGGCACTCTACGAGCAGTACTTC,CASTERDRALYEQYF
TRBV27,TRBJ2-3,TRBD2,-,TGTGCCAGCAGTTTATCCGTAGCGGGACGGACAGATACGCAGTATTTT,CASSLSVAGRTDTQYF
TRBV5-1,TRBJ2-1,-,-,TGCGCCAGCAGCTTCTTAGCTCCGTTCACCTACAATGAGCAGTTCTTC,CASSFLAPFTYNEQFF
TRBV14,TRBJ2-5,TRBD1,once,TGTGCCAGCAGCCAGTGCCAGGGGGAAGAGACCCAGTACTTC,CASSQCQGEETQYF
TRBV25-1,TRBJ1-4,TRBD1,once,TGTGCCAGCAGTGAATATCCGGGACAGGGGCATGAAAAACTGTTTTTT,CASSEYPGQGHEKLFF
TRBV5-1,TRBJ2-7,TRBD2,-,TGCGCCAGCAGCTTTCTGGGACTAGACTCCTACGAGCAGTACTTC,CASSFLGLDSYEQYF
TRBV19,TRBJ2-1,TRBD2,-,TGTGCCAGTAGTAAAGGGACTAGCGGGAGCAATGAGCAGTTCTTC,CASSKGTSGSNEQFF
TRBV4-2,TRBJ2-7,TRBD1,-,TGTGCCAGCAGCCGACCCCAGGGGGCGGCTAGCAGGAGCTCCTACGAGCAGTACTTC,CASSRPQGAASRSSYEQYF
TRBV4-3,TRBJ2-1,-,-,TGCGCCAGCAGCCCAGTGACCCCCCCAGCGGAGAGCAATGAGCAGTTCTTC,CASSPVTPPAESNEQFF
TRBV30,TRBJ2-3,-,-,TGTGCCTGGAGCTCCCCCCCAATCCACCGGGATACGCAGTATTTT,CAWSSPPIHRDTQYF
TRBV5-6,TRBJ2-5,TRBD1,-,TGTGCCAGCAGCAAGACAGGGGGCCGGGAGACCCAGTACTTC,CASSKTGGRETQYF
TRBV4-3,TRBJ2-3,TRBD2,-,TGCGCCAGCAGCCATCAACCTCCTGTTACGCGGGGGAGGGAAGATACGCAGTATTTT,CASSHQPPVTRGREDTQYF
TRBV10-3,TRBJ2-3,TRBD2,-,TGTGCCATTGGGCCGGGACTAGCGGGAGGGCCAGAGCTGCCTCCTGGCACAGATACGCAGTATTTT,CAIGPGLAGGPELPPGTDTQYF
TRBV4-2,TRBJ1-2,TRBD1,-,TGTGCCAGCAGCCACCGGACAGGGTCGGATGGCTACACCTTC,CASSHRTGSDGYTF
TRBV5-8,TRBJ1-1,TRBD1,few,TGTGCCAGCAGCCCGAGGGACAGGGGAGCTTTCTTT,CASSPRDRGAFF
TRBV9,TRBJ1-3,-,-,TGTGCCAGCAGCGTTTCGAGGAGCTCTGGAAACACCATATATTTT,CASSVSRSSGNTIYF
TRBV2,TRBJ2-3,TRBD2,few,TGTGCCAGCAGCGTGAGGGAGGGCCTATTGAATACGCAGTATTTT,CASSVREGLLNTQYF
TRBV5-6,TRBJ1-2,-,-,TGTGCCAGCAGCCCTCCGGGGCGGGAAGGCTACACCTTC,CASSPPGREGYTF
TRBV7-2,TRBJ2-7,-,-,TGTGCCAGCAGCTTACGTCTAGAGGGCTACGAGCAGTACTTC,CASSLRLEGYEQYF
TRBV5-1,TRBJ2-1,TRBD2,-,TGCGCCAGCAGCTTGGGGTCCAGCGGGAGGCCCGGGTCCTACAATGAGCAGTTCTTC,CASSLGSSGRPGSYNEQFF